This T cell receptor beta chain was sequenced in a study of cytomegalovirus exposure and HLA in healthy donors. Study outcomes and limitations: Rare sequences made up most TCRs, while some public TCRs were found in many donors. Researchers counted over 150 TCR beta chains as cytomegalovirus-associated.

Germline trimming cut 0 bases from V and 0 bases from J; bases unmatched to any gene: 4. Germline CDR1 reads SGHTA; CDR2 reads FQGNSA. This CDR3 spans 16 amino acids. Profiled with immunoSEQ multiplex PCR; TCRdb holds only in-frame clones, not every one. The sample records roughly 43,000 clones, roughly 90% being singletons. A note on this clone: Its antigen remains unidentified.

The source of this sequence is a man aged 18 to 29 in good health and CMV-seronegative. Sequences were obtained from PBMCs. The V call is TRBV7-2, the J call TRBJ2-7, with 8 bases fitting TRBD2. This CDR3 reads CASSLATSGSSYEQYF. CDR3 nucleotide sequence: TGTGCCAGCAGCTTAGCGACGAGCGGGAGCTCCTACGAGCAGTACTTC. Combining the CDR3 with reference TRBV7-2 and TRBJ2-7 gives the whole variable domain GAGVSQSPSNKVTEKGKDVELRCDPISGHTALYWYRQSLGQGLEFLIYFQGNSAPDKSGLPSDRFSAERTGGSVSTLTIQRTQQEDSAVYLCASSLATSGSSYEQYFGPGTRLTVT.